The 27 T cell receptor beta chains below were found in one sample sequenced in a study of blood T cell repertoires in COVID-19. Assay: immunoSEQ multiplex PCR; the TCRdb copy retains only in-frame clones and omits some. The profile shows tens of thousands of clones, about 81% of them singletons. What was sequenced was peripheral blood. These receptors came from a human donor in a cohort sampled during active COVID-19.

The genes are TRBV5-5 and TRBJ1-5; TRBD1 might be the D (6 bases). The CDR3 runs 14 residues. The V end was cut by 5 bases, the J end by 3 bases, with 12 bases between. Germline V gene data show CDR1 as SGHKS and CDR2 as YYEKEE (reference sequence). In DNA form, the CDR3 reads TGTGCCAGCAGTGGGGGCTCGTTCAATCAGCCCCAGCATTTT. It is translated as CASSGGSFNQPQHF.

This clone was detected a few times. This chain links TRBV11-1 with TRBJ2-7, with D possibly matching TRBD1 (6 bases). Looked up from germline, CDR1 is SGHAT and CDR2 is FQDESV (reference sequence). With 5 bases removed from V and 5 bases from J, the gap between germline ends came to 22 bases. The CDR3 sequence is 16 residues long. CDR3 loop: CASSQNWGPPGDEQYF. CDR3 nucleotides: TGTGCCAGCAGCCAGAATTGGGGACCGCCAGGGGACGAGCAGTACTTC. The full variable domain, rest sourced from reference TRBV11-1 and TRBJ2-7, is EAEVAQSPRYKITEKSQAVAFWCDPISGHATLYWYRQILGQGPELLVQFQDESVVDDSQLPKDRFSAERLKGVDSTLKIQPAELGDSAMYLCASSQNWGPPGDEQYFGPGTRLTVT.

The chain carries TRBV9 and TRBJ1-1; no firm D call. The CDR3 covers 13 residues. The ends were cut back, 6 bases at V and 6 bases at J, with 15 bases in the middle. CDR1 is SGDLS and CDR2 is YYNGEE in the germline V gene. The CDR3 loop is CASTPVVEAEAFF. CDR3 DNA: TGTGCCAGCACCCCGGTGGTGGAGGCTGAAGCTTTCTTT.

The chain recombines TRBV4-2 with TRBJ2-7; 9 bases match TRBD2. The V gene end was trimmed by 0 bases and the J gene end by 7 bases; junction bases not matched to a gene: 10. From germline, CDR1 is LGHNA and CDR2 YNFKEQ. The CDR3 has 16 residues. The CDR3 DNA reads TGTGCCAGCAGCCAAGATGGGCGCGGGGGGGCTCAAGAGCAGTACTTC. Amino acid sequence: CASSQDGRGGAQEQYF.

The chain uses TRBV5-1 and TRBJ1-1; D gene unclear. CDR1 and CDR2 from the germline V gene are SGHRS and YFSETQ. The CDR3 has 15 residues. Trimming stripped 3 bases from V and 11 bases from J, with 23 bases between. The CDR3 protein is CASSSLMGSGSAAFF. The CDR3 DNA reads TGCGCCAGCAGCTCCTTAATGGGGTCGGGGTCTGCGGCTTTCTTT.

The table lists this clone with a count of one. The rearrangement links TRBV11-2 to TRBJ2-7; 11 positions agree with TRBD1. J gave up 5 bases and V 1 base, and 7 bases lay outside the gene matches. CDR1 is SGHAT and CDR2 is FQNNGV in the germline V gene. The length of the CDR3 is 16 residues. CDR3 DNA sequence: TGTGCCAGCAGCTTAGTGGGGACAGGGGGAGTCCACGAGCAGTACTTC. It encodes CASSLVGTGGVHEQYF.

This chain joins TRBV7-2 and TRBJ2-4; unclear D gene. The germline V and J ends were trimmed by 1 base and 9 bases, with 13 bases remaining between them. CDR1 and CDR2 (germline): SGHTA, FQGNSA. CDR3 size: 14 residues. For the CDR3, the DNA is TGTGCCAGCAGCTTAGACGGGTTAAAGGCCATTCAGTACTTC. This gives the protein CASSLDGLKAIQYF.

This chain connects TRBV6-2 or TRBV6-3 to TRBJ2-3, with 8 bases lining up with TRBD1. The CDR3 covers 16 residues. V lost 6 bases and J lost 0; bases outside the gene matches: 8. The germline gives CDR1 MNHEY, CDR2 SVGEGT. The CDR3 DNA follows: TGTGCCAGCAGCCCCAGGACAGGGCGGAGCACAGATACGCAGTATTTT. It is translated as CASSPRTGRSTDTQYF.

This chain joins TRBV6-6 and TRBJ2-7; 7 bases align to TRBD2. V lost 8 bases to trimming and J lost 6 bases; unmatched junction nucleotides: 1. In germline, CDR1 is MNHNY, CDR2 SVGAGI (reference sequence). The CDR3 totals 10 residues. CDR3 residues: CASGGVEQYF. The CDR3 DNA follows: TGTGCCAGCGGGGGGGTCGAGCAGTACTTC.

This clone was counted a single time. This chain connects TRBV7-2 to TRBJ2-3, with 9 bases fitting TRBD2. The germline V gene encodes CDR1 SGHTA and CDR2 FQGNSA. Germline trimming cut 3 bases from V and 3 bases from J; bases unmatched to any gene: 4. CDR3 size: 15 residues. The CDR3 DNA sequence: TGTGCCAGCAGCTTGCGGGGGGGCCGTACAGATACGCAGTATTTT. Residues: CASSLRGGRTDTQYF.

This clone was detected once. V is TRBV19 and J is TRBJ2-3; D is uncertain. V lost 8 bases to trimming and J lost 1 base, with 13 bases between them. Germline lookup yields CDR1 LNHDA and CDR2 SQIVND (reference sequence). The CDR3 is 14 residues long. CDR3 sequence: CASCRGFRTDTQYF. CDR3 DNA sequence: TGTGCCAGTTGTCGCGGATTCCGCACAGATACGCAGTATTTT.

The CDR3 loop reads CAISEFDSRYEQYF. The CDR3, as DNA: TGTGCCATCAGTGAGTTTGACAGCCGGTACGAGCAGTACTTC. The chain employs TRBV10-3 and TRBJ2-7; TRBD1 might be the D (5 bases). There are 14 residues in the CDR3. V lost 1 base and J 4 bases, leaving 11 bases between the germline ends. In germline, CDR1 is ENHRY, CDR2 SYGVKD.

The rearrangement links TRBV9 to TRBJ2-7; TRBD1 aligns across 7 bases. There are 14 residues in the CDR3. The V gene end was trimmed by 4 bases and the J gene end by 2 bases; junction bases not matched to a gene: 6. Per the germline V gene, CDR1 is SGDLS and CDR2 is YYNGEE. The CDR3 reads CASSPRQGPYEQYF. Written as DNA, the CDR3 is TGTGCCAGCAGCCCCCGACAGGGACCCTACGAGCAGTACTTC.

V and J are TRBV30 and TRBJ2-7; 7 bases match TRBD2. Losses at the gene ends were 2 bases for V and 3 bases for J; bases not matched to a gene: 7. The CDR3 loop spans 14 amino acids. Germline V gene lookup returns CDR1 GTSNPN and CDR2 SVGIG (reference sequence). The CDR3 loop reads CAWSKERGFYEQYF. In DNA, the CDR3 is TGTGCCTGGAGTAAGGAGCGGGGATTCTACGAGCAGTACTTC.

This chain links TRBV6-1 with TRBJ2-5; unclear D gene. Germline lookup yields CDR1 MNHNS and CDR2 SASEGT. Trimming took off 1 base at V and 4 bases at J, with 13 bases between the two ends. The CDR3 covers 15 residues. The CDR3 loop is CASSEVFTIGETQYF. CDR3 DNA: TGTGCCAGCAGTGAAGTGTTCACTATCGGAGAGACCCAGTACTTC.

The V gene is TRBV5-1, the J gene TRBJ2-7; tentative D call: TRBD1 (6 bases). V was shortened by 5 bases and J by 0 bases, with 9 bases between the two germline ends. This CDR3 is 13 amino acids long. The germline CDR1 and CDR2 sequences are SGHRS and YFSETQ. The CDR3 nucleotides are TGCGCCAGCAGTGACAGGATCTCCTACGAGCAGTACTTC. Translation gives CASSDRISYEQYF.

CDR3 nucleotide sequence: TGTGCCAGCAGATCCCAGGGAGGCTCCTACGAGCAGTACTTC. Translated: CASRSQGGSYEQYF. This rearrangement joins TRBV2 to TRBJ2-7, with D maybe TRBD2 (6 bases). This CDR3 region has 14 residues. Between the trimmed V and J ends, which lost 6 bases and 0 bases, there was a span of 12 bases. CDR1 SNHLY and CDR2 FYNNEI come from the germline V gene. The whole variable domain, remainder taken from reference TRBV2 and TRBJ2-7, is EPEVTQTPSHQVTQMGQEVILRCVPISNHLYFYWYRQILGQKVEFLVSFYNNEISEKSEIFDDQFSVERPDGSNFTLKIRSTKLEDSAMYFCASRSQGGSYEQYFGPGTRLTVT.

The CDR3: CASSLTKGTGWDSYEQYF. CDR3 nucleotides: TGTGCCAGCAGTTTAACCAAAGGTACAGGTTGGGACTCCTACGAGCAGTACTTC. This chain uses TRBV27 with TRBJ2-7, with D possibly being TRBD1 (5 bases). Germline V gene sequence: CDR1 MNHEY, CDR2 SMNVEV (reference sequence). The CDR3 covers 18 residues. V dropped 2 bases and J dropped 0 bases, with 20 bases sitting between them.

V and J are TRBV18 and TRBJ1-1, with a tentative D call TRBD1 (6 bases). The CDR3 extends over 16 amino acids. V was trimmed by 3 bases and J by 1 base, leaving 15 bases between them. Germline V gives CDR1 KGHSH, CDR2 LQKENI. Here the CDR3 reads CASSPRSQGSNTEAFF. In DNA, the CDR3 is TGTGCCAGCTCACCCCGCTCACAGGGATCGAACACTGAAGCTTTCTTT.

This clone was counted between two and nine times. The chain is built from TRBV7-9 and TRBJ1-2; 9 bases line up with TRBD1. The length of the CDR3 is 13 residues. Trimming cost V 4 bases and J 6 bases; bases outside gene matches: 3. The V gene's germline CDR1 is SEHNR and CDR2 FQNEAQ (reference sequence). The CDR3 reads CASSWDREDGYTF. The CDR3 nucleotides are TGTGCCAGCAGCTGGGACAGGGAGGATGGCTACACCTTC.

A few counts support this clone. The V gene is TRBV10-3, the J gene TRBJ1-1; no clear D. The CDR3 sequence is 15 residues long. The germline V gene has CDR1 ENHRY and CDR2 SYGVKD. Between the trimmed V and J ends, which lost 1 base and 0 bases, there was a span of 9 bases. The CDR3 region is CAISEYSHMNTEAFF. For the CDR3, the DNA is TGTGCCATCAGTGAGTACAGCCACATGAACACTGAAGCTTTCTTT.

This chain connects TRBV7-2 to TRBJ2-1; 9 positions match TRBD1. V was pared by 3 bases and J by 8 bases, with 5 bases of the junction left unmatched. Looked up from germline, CDR1 is SGHTA and CDR2 is FQGNSA. The CDR3 spans 14 residues. The DNA of the CDR3 is TGTGCCAGCAGCTTCGACAGGGGGTCGGATGAGCAGTTCTTC. Residues: CASSFDRGSDEQFF. Complete variable domain (other parts from reference TRBV7-2 and TRBJ2-1): GAGVSQSPSNKVTEKGKDVELRCDPISGHTALYWYRQSLGQGLEFLIYFQGNSAPDKSGLPSDRFSAERTGGSVSTLTIQRTQQEDSAVYLCASSFDRGSDEQFFGPGTRLTVL.

The chain couples TRBV27 to TRBJ2-7, with 7 bases identical to TRBD1. This CDR3 is built from 14 residues. Losses at the gene ends were 5 bases for V and 5 bases for J; bases not matched to a gene: 9. Germline-derived CDR1 and CDR2 are MNHEY and SMNVEV (reference sequence). The chain's CDR3 is CASSQQGLLHEQYF. The CDR3, as DNA: TGTGCCAGCAGTCAACAGGGGCTACTCCACGAGCAGTACTTC.

The rearrangement joins TRBV30 to TRBJ1-4; D is unresolved. V lost 1 base to trimming and J lost 5 bases, with 14 bases between them. There are 15 residues in the CDR3. The V gene's germline CDR1 is GTSNPN and CDR2 SVGIG (reference sequence). The CDR3 DNA reads TGTGCCTGGAGTGCCAGGACTGCGAACAATGAAAAACTGTTTTTT. It yields the protein CAWSARTANNEKLFF.

This chain joins TRBV11-2 and TRBJ2-7; TRBD1 matches 11 bases. The CDR3 runs 15 residues. The ends lost 1 base at V and 6 bases at J; junction bases unmatched: 5. Per germline, CDR1 SGHAT and CDR2 FQNNGV. In DNA form, the CDR3 reads TGTGCCAGCAGCTTAGTAGGGACAGGGGGAGGCGAGCAGTACTTC. Its translation: CASSLVGTGGGEQYF.

This clone was detected a few times. V and J are TRBV7-3 and TRBJ2-2; TRBD1 is a possible D gene (5 bases). V was trimmed by 5 bases and J by 6 bases, leaving 10 bases between them. The CDR3 extends over 13 amino acids. Germline V gene sequence: CDR1 SGHTA, CDR2 FQGTGA. Written as DNA, the CDR3 is TGTGCCAGCAGCGCAACAGGAGCCGGGGAGCTGTTTTTT. This encodes CASSATGAGELFF.

This rearrangement joins TRBV6-2 or TRBV6-3 to TRBJ1-1; 9 bases match TRBD1. Germline V CDR1 and CDR2: MNHEY, SVGEGT. The CDR3 has 19 residues. The V segment lost 0 bases and the J segment 6 bases; nucleotides outside the gene matches: 17. The CDR3 region is CASSYSEAGTGFIVAEAFF. In DNA form, the CDR3 reads TGTGCCAGCAGTTACTCGGAGGCGGGGACAGGGTTCATCGTAGCTGAAGCTTTCTTT.